The clone carrying this TCR beta chain was observed once. The entry originates in a study of blood T cell repertoires in COVID-19. At the level of the study: From the United States, Italy and Spain came samples of acute and convalescent COVID-19. Sources were T cells, B-cell-depleted T cells, or PBMCs; the material itself was cDNA or gDNA.

This CDR3 comprises 12 residues. The germline CDR1 and CDR2 sequences are SQVTM and ANQGSEA. Trimming cost V 4 bases and J 1 base, with 7 bases left between them. As processed by the authors: The authors estimated nucleated cell counts from reference gene primer amplification. Repertoires were generated with immunoSEQ multiplex PCR, while TCRdb's copy carries only in-frame clones and drops some. V, J and clone size were drawn from that table, and D and trimming were deduced from the DNA. This sample has around 150,000 clones, with around 87% found just once. This chain connects TRBV29-1 to TRBJ1-1, with a weak D call TRBD1 (5 bases). The origin of this receptor is a man in his late teens or twenties with acute or convalescent COVID-19. The sample was peripheral blood. CDR3 protein: CSVGTRNTEAFF. CDR3 coding DNA: TGCAGCGTTGGGACAAGGAACACTGAAGCTTTCTTT.